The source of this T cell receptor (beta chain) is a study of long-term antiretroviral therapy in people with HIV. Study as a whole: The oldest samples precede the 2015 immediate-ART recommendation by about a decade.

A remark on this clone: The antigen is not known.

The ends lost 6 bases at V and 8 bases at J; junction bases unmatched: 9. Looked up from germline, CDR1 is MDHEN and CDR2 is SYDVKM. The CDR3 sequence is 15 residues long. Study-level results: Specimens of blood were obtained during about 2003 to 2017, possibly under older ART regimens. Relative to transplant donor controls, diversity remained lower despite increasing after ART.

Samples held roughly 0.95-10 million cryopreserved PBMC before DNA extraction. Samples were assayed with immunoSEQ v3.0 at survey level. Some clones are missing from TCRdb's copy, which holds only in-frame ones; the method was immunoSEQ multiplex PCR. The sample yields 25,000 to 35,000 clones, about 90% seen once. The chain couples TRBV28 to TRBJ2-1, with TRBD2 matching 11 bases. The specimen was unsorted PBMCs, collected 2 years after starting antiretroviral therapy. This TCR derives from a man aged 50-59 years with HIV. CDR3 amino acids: CASSHLAGGPHEQFF. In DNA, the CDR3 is TGTGCCAGCAGCCACTTAGCGGGAGGGCCGCATGAGCAGTTCTTC. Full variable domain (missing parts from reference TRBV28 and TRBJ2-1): DVKVTQSSRYLVKRTGEKVFLECVQDMDHENMFWYRQDPGLGLRLIYFSYDVKMKEKGDIPEGYSVSREKKERFSLILESASTNQTSMYLCASSHLAGGPHEQFFGPGTRLTVL.